This T cell receptor beta chain was identified during a study of blood T cells in healthy people across ages. Study-wide points: Among T cells, TCR beta diversity per million cells dropped roughly linearly as age rose. Using unsorted PBMCs precluded a conclusive naive versus antigen-experienced comparison. Relative to aged donors, long-lived donors carried more naive CD4+ cells and displayed higher diversity.

Sample-barcoded 5' priming and a J-beta primer mix drove a second PCR of about 7 to 12 cycles. TCRdb redid the calling of the 5' RACE reads with MiXCR, one entry per CDR3 protein. The data show approximately 1,100,000 distinct CDR3 sequences, 45% seen once. As for this clonotype: Its antigen is not known. A much larger clone sits a single nucleotide away, making a read error possible.

Germline V lookup: CDR1 SEHNR, CDR2 FQNEAQ (reference sequence). The V end was cut by 6 bases, the J end by 3 bases, with 18 bases between. The CDR3 consists of 16 residues. This sequence originates from a woman aged 55-70 years in good health. This chain uses TRBV7-9 with TRBJ2-1; D not certain. The sequenced material came from blood. CDR3 in amino acids: CASSDTNGPYYNEQFF. Written as DNA, the CDR3 is TGTGCCAGCAGTGATACTAACGGGCCCTACTACAATGAGCAGTTCTTC. Combining the CDR3 with reference TRBV7-9 and TRBJ2-1 gives the whole variable domain DTGVSQNPRHKITKRGQNVTFRCDPISEHNRLYWYRQTLGQGPEFLTYFQNEAQLEKSRLLSDRFSAERPKGSFSTLEIQRTEQGDSAMYLCASSDTNGPYYNEQFFGPGTRLTVL.